Below, 9 T cell receptor beta chains from the same sample are listed, as sequenced in a study of beta chain features in type 1 diabetes. Study-wide results and limits: Moderate yet significant TCRB CDR3 shortening was seen in Type 1 diabetes patients in all four CD4+ subsets.

For these receptors, no antigen is known. What was sequenced were expressed TCRB transcripts, since all of the isolated RNA had been reverse transcribed. Repertoires were generated with immunoSEQ multiplex PCR, while TCRdb's copy carries only in-frame clones and drops some. Counted here are 300,000 to 450,000 clones, roughly 9.8% occurring once; the ten biggest clones make up around 0.66%. Sequencing was carried out using central memory CD4+ T cells from blood. Source of these receptors: a man younger than 45 with type 1 diabetes.

The chain links TRBV7-9 to TRBJ2-1; TRBD1 might be the D (5 bases). Trimming removed 5 bases at V and 6 bases at J, with 20 bases between. Germline V gene lookup returns CDR1 SEHNR and CDR2 FQNEAQ (reference sequence). The CDR3 contains 16 residues. The CDR3 nucleotides are TGTGCCAGCAGCCCATTGGGGCAGGGTTTTAGCAATGAGCAGTTCTTC. Its translation: CASSPLGQGFSNEQFF. Variable domain in full (rest from reference TRBV7-9 and TRBJ2-1): DTGVSQNPRHKITKRGQNVTFRCDPISEHNRLYWYRQTLGQGPEFLTYFQNEAQLEKSRLLSDRFSAERPKGSFSTLEIQRTEQGDSAMYLCASSPLGQGFSNEQFFGPGTRLTVL.

V is TRBV29-1 and J is TRBJ2-7; a weak D match, TRBD2 (6 bases). V shed 6 bases and J shed 4 bases, with 16 bases lying between them. This CDR3 region has 13 residues. CDR1 and CDR2 from the germline V gene are SQVTM and ANQGSEA. The CDR3 loop is CSVGSQGAYEQYF. CDR3 DNA: TGCAGCGTCGGGAGCCAGGGAGCGTACGAGCAGTACTTC.

The rearrangement joins TRBV4-3 to TRBJ2-1, with TRBD2 matching over 10 bases. CDR1 and CDR2 (germline): LGHNA, YSLEER. This CDR3 spans 17 amino acids. Trimming cost V 3 bases and J 2 bases; bases outside gene matches: 7. The CDR3 coding sequence is TGCGCCAGCAGCCATGCTAGCGGGAGAGGAACCTACAATGAGCAGTTCTTC. Its translation: CASSHASGRGTYNEQFF.

The V call is TRBV7-9, the J call TRBJ2-1; D not certain. This CDR3 spans 14 amino acids. Trimming took 0 bases from V and 11 from J, leaving 14 bases between them. CDR1 SEHNR and CDR2 FQNEAQ come from the germline V gene (reference sequence). The chain's CDR3 is CASSLAGGPPKQFF. CDR3 in DNA: TGTGCCAGCAGCTTAGCGGGCGGACCTCCAAAGCAGTTCTTC.

This clone occurred a few times. The rearrangement links TRBV30 to TRBJ2-1; 10 nucleotides line up with TRBD2. Trimming took 2 bases from V and 7 from J; bases not matched to a gene: 8. CDR1 is GTSNPN, CDR2 SVGIG, per germline (reference sequence). The length of the CDR3 is 15 residues. Here the CDR3 reads CAWSLPSGSWNEQFF. The CDR3 DNA follows: TGTGCCTGGAGTTTGCCTAGCGGGAGCTGGAATGAGCAGTTCTTC.

This chain connects TRBV5-1 to TRBJ1-3, with 9 bases that match TRBD1. The CDR3 runs 16 residues. J lost 4 bases, V lost 3 bases, and 8 bases had no gene match. The V gene's germline CDR1 is SGHRS and CDR2 YFSETQ. The chain's CDR3 is CASSSVGTGIGNTIYF. The CDR3, as DNA: TGCGCCAGCAGCTCGGTTGGGACAGGGATCGGAAACACCATATATTTT.

The V and J genes are TRBV7-2 and TRBJ1-5; TRBD1 might be the D (5 bases). The CDR3 has 18 amino acids. Germline assignment: CDR1 SGHTA and CDR2 FQGNSA. The germline V and J ends were trimmed by 5 bases and 2 bases, with 22 bases remaining between them. DNA of the CDR3: TGTGCCAGCAGCCCCCGGCAAGGGGCTCTACGTGGCAATCAGCCCCAGCATTTT. Its protein product is CASSPRQGALRGNQPQHF.

This chain joins TRBV7-2 and TRBJ1-1; D unresolved. This CDR3 has 14 residues. V dropped 3 bases and J dropped 4 bases, with 12 bases sitting between them. Germline assignment: CDR1 SGHTA and CDR2 FQGNSA. CDR3 residues: CASSLGISGTEAFF. The CDR3 coding sequence is TGTGCCAGCAGCTTGGGAATAAGTGGCACTGAAGCTTTCTTT. Using reference TRBV7-2 and TRBJ1-1 for the parts outside the CDR3, the full variable domain is GAGVSQSPSNKVTEKGKDVELRCDPISGHTALYWYRQSLGQGLEFLIYFQGNSAPDKSGLPSDRFSAERTGGSVSTLTIQRTQQEDSAVYLCASSLGISGTEAFFGQGTRLTVV.

This clone was detected only a few times. The chain has TRBV28 and TRBJ1-2, with TRBD1 matching 7 bases. This CDR3 comprises 14 residues. The germline V gene has CDR1 MDHEN and CDR2 SYDVKM. After removal of 6 bases from V and 3 bases from J, the junction contained 7 bases not matched to a gene. Here the CDR3 reads CASRPGQSDYGYTF. The CDR3 nucleotides are TGTGCCAGCAGACCGGGACAGTCAGACTATGGCTACACCTTC.